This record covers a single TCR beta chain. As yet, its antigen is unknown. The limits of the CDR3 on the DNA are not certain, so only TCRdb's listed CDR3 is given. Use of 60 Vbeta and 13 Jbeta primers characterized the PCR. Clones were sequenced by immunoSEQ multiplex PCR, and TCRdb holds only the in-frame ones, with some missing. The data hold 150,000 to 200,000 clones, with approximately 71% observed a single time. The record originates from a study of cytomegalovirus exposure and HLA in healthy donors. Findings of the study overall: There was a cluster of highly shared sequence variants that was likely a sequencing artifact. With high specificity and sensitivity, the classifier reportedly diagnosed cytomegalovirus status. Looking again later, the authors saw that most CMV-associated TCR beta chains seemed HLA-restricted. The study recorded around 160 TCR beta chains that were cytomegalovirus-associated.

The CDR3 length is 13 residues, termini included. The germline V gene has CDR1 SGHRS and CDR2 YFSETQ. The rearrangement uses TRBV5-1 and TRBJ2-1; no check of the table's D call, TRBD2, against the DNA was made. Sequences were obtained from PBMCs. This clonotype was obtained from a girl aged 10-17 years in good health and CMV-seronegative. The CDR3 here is CASSFGGGAEEFF.